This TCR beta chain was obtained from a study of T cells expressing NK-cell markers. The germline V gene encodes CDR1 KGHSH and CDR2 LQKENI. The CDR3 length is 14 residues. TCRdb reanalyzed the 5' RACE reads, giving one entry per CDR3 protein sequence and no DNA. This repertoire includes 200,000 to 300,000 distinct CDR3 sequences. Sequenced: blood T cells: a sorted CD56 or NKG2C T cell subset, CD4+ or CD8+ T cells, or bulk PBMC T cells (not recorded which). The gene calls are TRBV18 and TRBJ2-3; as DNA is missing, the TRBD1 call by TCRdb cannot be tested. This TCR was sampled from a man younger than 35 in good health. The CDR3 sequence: CASSWTGVTDTQYF.